This TCR beta chain was identified in a study of T cells in tuberculosis. Study at large: The T cells targeted glucose monomycolate, a mycobacterial lipid, via CD1B. This South African cohort compared adolescents with or without latent tuberculosis against adults with active tuberculosis.

Time point meaning: new active TB diagnosis, blood taken before or within 7 days of starting treatment. Active tuberculosis patients were new diagnoses, HIV-seronegative, South African, and aged 18 years or older. Clones were read by immunoSEQ multiplex PCR, and TCRdb kept only the in-frame ones, dropping some. The table includes over 25,000 clones, about 91% detected once. CDR3 size: 15 residues. Germline CDR1 reads MNHNS; CDR2 reads SASEGT. J lost 4 bases, V lost 7 bases, and 10 bases had no gene match. Here the sequenced sample was PBMCs, taken at tuberculosis diagnosis. The receptor comes from an adult with tuberculosis. This sequence joins TRBV6-1 and TRBJ2-4; 7 bases line up with TRBD2. CDR3 sequence: CASTSLGGSKNIQYF. The CDR3 DNA sequence: TGTGCCAGCACTTCACTCGGGGGGAGTAAAAACATTCAGTACTTC.